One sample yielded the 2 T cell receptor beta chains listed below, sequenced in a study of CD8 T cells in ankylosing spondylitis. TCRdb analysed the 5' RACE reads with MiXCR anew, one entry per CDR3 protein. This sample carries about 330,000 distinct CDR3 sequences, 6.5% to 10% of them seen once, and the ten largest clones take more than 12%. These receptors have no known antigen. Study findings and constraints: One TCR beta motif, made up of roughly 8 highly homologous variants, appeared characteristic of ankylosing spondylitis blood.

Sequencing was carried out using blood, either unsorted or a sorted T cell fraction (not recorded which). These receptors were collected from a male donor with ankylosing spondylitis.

This CDR3 is CASSSVAYQETQYF. The CDR3 DNA is TGTGCCAGCAGTTCAGTAGCGTACCAAGAGACCCAGTACTTC. The chain uses TRBV12-3 or TRBV12-4 and TRBJ2-5; maybe TRBD2 (5 bases). Trimming removed 4 bases from V and 0 bases from J, with 9 bases in between. The CDR3 covers 14 residues.

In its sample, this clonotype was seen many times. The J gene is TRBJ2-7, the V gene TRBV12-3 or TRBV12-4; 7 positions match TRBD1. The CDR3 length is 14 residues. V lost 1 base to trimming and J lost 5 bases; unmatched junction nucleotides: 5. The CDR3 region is CASSLVQGRHEQYF. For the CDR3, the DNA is TGTGCCAGCAGTTTAGTACAGGGGCGGCACGAGCAGTACTTC.